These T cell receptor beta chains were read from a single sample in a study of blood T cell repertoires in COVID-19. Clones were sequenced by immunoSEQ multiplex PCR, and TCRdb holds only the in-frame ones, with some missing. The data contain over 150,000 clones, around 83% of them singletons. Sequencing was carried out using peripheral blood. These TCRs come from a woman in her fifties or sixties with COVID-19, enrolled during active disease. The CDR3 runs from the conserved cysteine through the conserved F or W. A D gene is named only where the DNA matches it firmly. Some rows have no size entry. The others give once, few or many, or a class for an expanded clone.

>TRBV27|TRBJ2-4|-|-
CASSANYPLAKNIQYF
TGTGCCAGCAGTGCAAACTACCCTCTAGCCAAAAACATTCAGTACTTC
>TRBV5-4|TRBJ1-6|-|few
CASSLGEGLSLHF
TGTGCCAGCAGCTTGGGGGAGGGCCTCTCCCTCCACTTT
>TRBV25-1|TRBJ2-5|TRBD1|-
CASSVTGKETQYF
TGTGCCAGCAGTGTGACAGGGAAGGAGACCCAGTACTTC
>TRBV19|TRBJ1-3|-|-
CASRIRDNSGNTIYF
TGTGCCAGTAGGATCCGGGACAACTCTGGAAACACCATATATTTT
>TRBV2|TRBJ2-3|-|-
CASSTGKSDTQYF
TGTGCCAGCAGCACAGGGAAATCAGATACGCAGTATTTT
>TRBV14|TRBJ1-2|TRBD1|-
CASSHRTGISYGYTF
TGTGCCAGCAGCCACCGGACAGGGATCAGCTATGGCTACACCTTC
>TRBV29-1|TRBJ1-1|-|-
CSVVSGPNTEAFF
TGCAGCGTTGTTTCGGGTCCGAACACTGAAGCTTTCTTT
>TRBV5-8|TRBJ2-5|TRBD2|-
CASSTWTSGFDIQETQYF
TGTGCCAGCAGCACCTGGACTAGCGGATTTGATATACAAGAGACCCAGTACTTC
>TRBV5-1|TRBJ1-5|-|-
CASSFGGADQPQHF
TGCGCCAGCAGCTTCGGAGGGGCGGATCAGCCCCAGCATTTT
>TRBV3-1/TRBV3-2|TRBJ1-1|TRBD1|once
CASSQLSGTANTEAFF
TGTGCCAGCAGTCAATTATCCGGGACAGCGAACACTGAAGCTTTCTTT
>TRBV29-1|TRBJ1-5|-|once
CSVDEGGNQPQHF
TGCAGCGTTGACGAGGGGGGCAATCAGCCCCAGCATTTT
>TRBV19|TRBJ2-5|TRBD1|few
CASSIDRTGWSSQYF
TGTGCCAGTAGTATAGATCGGACAGGGTGGTCGTCCCAGTACTTC
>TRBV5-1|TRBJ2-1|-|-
CASSFPTRDEQFF
TGCGCCAGCAGCTTCCCGACTAGAGATGAGCAGTTCTTC
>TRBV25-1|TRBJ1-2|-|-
CASSRDYVYGYTF
TGTGCCAGCAGCAGGGACTACGTCTATGGCTACACCTTC
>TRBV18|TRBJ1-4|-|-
CASSPPGGYATNEKLFF
TGTGCCAGCTCACCACCGGGAGGGTACGCAACTAATGAAAAACTGTTTTTT
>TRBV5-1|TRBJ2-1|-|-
CASSLGTNNEQFF
TGCGCCAGCAGCTTGGGGACAAACAATGAGCAGTTCTTC
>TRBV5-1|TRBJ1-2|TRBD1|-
CASSSSGGLGYGYTF
TGCGCCAGCAGCTCCTCAGGGGGGCTGGGCTATGGCTACACCTTC
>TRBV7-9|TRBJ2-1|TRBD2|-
CASSPTSGSFNEQFF
TGTGCCAGCAGTCCGACTAGCGGGAGCTTTAATGAGCAGTTCTTC
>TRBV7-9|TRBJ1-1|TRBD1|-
CASSWGQGVTEAFF
TGTGCCAGCAGCTGGGGACAGGGGGTCACTGAAGCTTTCTTT
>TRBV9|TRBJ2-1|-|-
CASSESEGGYNEQFF
TGTGCCAGCAGCGAGAGTGAGGGTGGCTACAATGAGCAGTTCTTC
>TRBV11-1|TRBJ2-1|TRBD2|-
CASSRGLAGGVEQFF
TGTGCCAGCAGCCGAGGACTAGCGGGAGGAGTGGAGCAGTTCTTC
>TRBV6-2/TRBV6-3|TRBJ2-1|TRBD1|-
CASSSLGQGVNEQFF
TGTGCCAGCAGCTCTCTGGGACAGGGGGTCAATGAGCAGTTCTTC
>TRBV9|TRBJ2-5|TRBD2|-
CASSVGAGGPGETQYF
TGTGCCAGCAGCGTAGGAGCGGGAGGGCCGGGGGAGACCCAGTACTTC
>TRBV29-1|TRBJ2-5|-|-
CSVGPGTETQYF
TGCAGCGTTGGGCCGGGAACGGAGACCCAGTACTTC
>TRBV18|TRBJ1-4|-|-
CASSPQGYGGKLFF
TGTGCCAGCTCACCACAAGGATACGGCGGAAAACTGTTTTTT
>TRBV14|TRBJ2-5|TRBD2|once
CASSQAELLAGQETQYF
TGTGCCAGCAGCCAAGCTGAACTGCTAGCGGGGCAAGAGACCCAGTACTTC
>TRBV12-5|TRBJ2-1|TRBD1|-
CASGLTGTAISYNEQFF
TGTGCTAGTGGTCTGACCGGGACAGCCATCTCCTACAATGAGCAGTTCTTC
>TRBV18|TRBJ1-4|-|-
CASSPQGAKGNEKLFF
TGTGCCAGCTCACCCCAAGGGGCGAAGGGTAATGAAAAACTGTTTTTT
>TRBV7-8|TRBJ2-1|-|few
CASSGRDFYNEQFF
TGTGCCAGCAGCGGGAGAGACTTCTACAATGAGCAGTTCTTC
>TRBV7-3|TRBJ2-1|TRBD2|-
CASSSGLATSQQFF
TGTGCCAGCAGCAGTGGACTAGCTACATCTCAGCAGTTCTTC
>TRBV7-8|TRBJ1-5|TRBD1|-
CASSRQGNQPQHF
TGTGCCAGCAGCAGACAGGGAAATCAGCCCCAGCATTTT